This TCR beta chain originates from a study of blood T cell repertoires in COVID-19. Study overall: Samples came from the United States, Italy and Spain, spanning acute and convalescent COVID-19. Sample material is recorded as cDNA or gDNA derived from T cells, B-cell-depleted T cells, or PBMCs.

In the source study's methods: Amplification of reference gene primers provided the estimated nucleated cell counts. Sequenced by immunoSEQ multiplex PCR; TCRdb stores in-frame clones only, minus some. Clonal size and the V and J genes are those of that table, whereas D and trimming came from the DNA. Among about 74,000 clones listed, about 88% were seen once. Trimming stripped 1 base from V and 0 bases from J, with 10 bases between. The CDR3 is 16 residues long. The germline gives CDR1 LGHNA, CDR2 YNFKEQ. The source is a man aged 65-85 years with active or convalescent COVID-19. The sample was peripheral blood. The V and J genes are TRBV4-2 and TRBJ2-4; TRBD2 might be the D (5 bases). CDR3 bases: TGTGCCAGCAGCCAAGCCGGGGATCTAGCCAAAAACATTCAGTACTTC. Its translation: CASSQAGDLAKNIQYF.